The TCR beta chain described here comes from a study of T cell repertoires in breast cancer. An expanded emulsion RT-PCR with primers for all TCR V genes paired CD8+ T cell chains. Unpaired genes were suppressed by blocking oligonucleotides during a second nested PCR. TCRdb fed the emulsion pairing reads into MiXCR, producing one record per CDR3 protein. The top ten hold around 60% of the sample, which has roughly 39,000 distinct CDR3 sequences, 45% seen once. This CDR3 has 15 residues. Losses at the gene ends were 0 bases for V and 6 bases for J; bases not matched to a gene: 4. The germline CDR1 and CDR2 sequences are KGHSH and LQKENI.

Sequencing input: CD8+ T cells. The chain uses TRBV18 and TRBJ2-1, with TRBD1 matching 8 bases. The TCR comes from a pool of human donors with breast cancer or a healthy control (not recorded which). The CDR3 DNA reads as TGTGCCAGCTCACCACCCAGGGGGCTAGGCAATGAGCAGTTCTTC. It translates to CASSPPRGLGNEQFF.